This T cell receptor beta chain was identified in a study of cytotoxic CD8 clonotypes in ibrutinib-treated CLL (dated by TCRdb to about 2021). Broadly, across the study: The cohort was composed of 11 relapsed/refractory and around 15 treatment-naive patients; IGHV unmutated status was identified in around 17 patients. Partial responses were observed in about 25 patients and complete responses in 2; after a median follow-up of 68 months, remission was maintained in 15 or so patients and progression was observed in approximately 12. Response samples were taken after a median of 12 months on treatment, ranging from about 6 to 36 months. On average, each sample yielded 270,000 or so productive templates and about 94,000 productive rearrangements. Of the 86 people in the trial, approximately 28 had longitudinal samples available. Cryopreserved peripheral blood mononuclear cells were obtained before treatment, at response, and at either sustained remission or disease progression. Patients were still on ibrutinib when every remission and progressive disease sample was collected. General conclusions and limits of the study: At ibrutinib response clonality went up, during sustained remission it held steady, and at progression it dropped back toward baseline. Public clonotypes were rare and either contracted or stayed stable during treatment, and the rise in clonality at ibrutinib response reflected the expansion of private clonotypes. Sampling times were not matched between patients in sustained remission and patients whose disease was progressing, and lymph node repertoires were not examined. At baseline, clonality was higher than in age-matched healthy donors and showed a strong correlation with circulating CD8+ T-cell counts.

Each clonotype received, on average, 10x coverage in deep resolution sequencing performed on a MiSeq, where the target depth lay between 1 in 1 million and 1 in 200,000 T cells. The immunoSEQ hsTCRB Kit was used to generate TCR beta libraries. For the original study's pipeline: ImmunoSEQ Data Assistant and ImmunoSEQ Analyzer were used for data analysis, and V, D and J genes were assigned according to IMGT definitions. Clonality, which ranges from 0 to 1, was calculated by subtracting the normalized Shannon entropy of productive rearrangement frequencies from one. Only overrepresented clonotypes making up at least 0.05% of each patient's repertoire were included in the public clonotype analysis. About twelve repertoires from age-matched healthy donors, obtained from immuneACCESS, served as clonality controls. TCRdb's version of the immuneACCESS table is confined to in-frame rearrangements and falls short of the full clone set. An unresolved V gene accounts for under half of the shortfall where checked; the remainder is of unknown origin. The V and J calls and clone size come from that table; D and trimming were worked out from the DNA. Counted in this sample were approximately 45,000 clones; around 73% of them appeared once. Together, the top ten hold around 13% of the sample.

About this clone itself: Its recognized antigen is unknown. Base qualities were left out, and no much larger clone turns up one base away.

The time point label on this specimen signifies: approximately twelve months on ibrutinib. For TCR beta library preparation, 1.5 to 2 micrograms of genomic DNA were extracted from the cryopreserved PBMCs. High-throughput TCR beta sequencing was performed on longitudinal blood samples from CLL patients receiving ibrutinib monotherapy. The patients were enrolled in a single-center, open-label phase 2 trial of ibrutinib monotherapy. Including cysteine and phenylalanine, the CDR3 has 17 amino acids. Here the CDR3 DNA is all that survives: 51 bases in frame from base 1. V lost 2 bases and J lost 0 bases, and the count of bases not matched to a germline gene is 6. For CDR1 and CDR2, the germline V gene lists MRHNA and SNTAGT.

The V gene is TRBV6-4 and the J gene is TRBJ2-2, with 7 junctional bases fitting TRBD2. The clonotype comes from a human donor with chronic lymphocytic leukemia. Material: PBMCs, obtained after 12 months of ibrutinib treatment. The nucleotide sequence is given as TGTGCCAGCAGTGACGGGTTTACTAGCGCGAACACCGGGGAGCTGTTTTTT. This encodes CASSDGFTSANTGELFF.